Shown below are 26 T cell receptor beta chains from a single sample sequenced in a study of blood T cell repertoires in COVID-19. This table comes from immunoSEQ multiplex PCR, and its TCRdb copy is limited to in-frame clones, with some not included. The sample records roughly 290,000 clones, roughly 84% being singletons. The specimen sequenced was peripheral blood. These receptor sequences come from a person in their 70s with COVID-19, enrolled during active disease.

The chain uses TRBV5-1 and TRBJ2-1; TRBD1 aligns across 7 bases. The germline gives CDR1 SGHRS, CDR2 YFSETQ. Germline trimming cut 5 bases from V and 6 bases from J; bases unmatched to any gene: 11. This CDR3 has 15 amino acids. Here the CDR3 DNA reads TGCGCCAGCAGATCCGGGACAGCGGCCGTCAATGAGCAGTTCTTC. It translates to CASRSGTAAVNEQFF. Drawing the rest from reference TRBV5-1 and TRBJ2-1, the complete variable domain is KAGVTQTPRYLIKTRGQQVTLSCSPISGHRSVSWYQQTPGQGLQFLFEYFSETQRNKGNFPGRFSGRQFSNSRSEMNVSTLELGDSALYLCASRSGTAAVNEQFFGPGTRLTVL.

The V call is TRBV7-6, the J call TRBJ1-1; possible D gene TRBD1, 6 bases. Per the germline V gene, CDR1 is SGHVS and CDR2 is FNYEAQ. This CDR3 region has 14 residues. Trimming removed 4 bases from V and 4 bases from J, with 13 bases in between. The CDR3 sequence: CASSYRGAGTEAFF. CDR3 sequence (DNA): TGTGCCAGCAGCTACCGGGGGGCGGGCACTGAAGCTTTCTTT.

On this clone itself: The sample holds other DNA sequences that translate to the same CDR3. The CDR3 protein is CASSLRQGRQETQYF. CDR3 coding DNA: TGTGCCAGCAGTTTACGACAGGGGAGACAAGAGACCCAGTACTTC. The chain has TRBV7-9 and TRBJ2-5; 8 positions agree with TRBD1. The CDR3 is 15 amino acids. Germline V gives CDR1 SEHNR, CDR2 FQNEAQ (reference sequence). Unmatched junction bases numbered 8, after V lost 6 bases and J lost 2 bases.

This chain joins TRBV6-5 and TRBJ1-2; 8 bases are a match to TRBD1. The ends lost 5 bases at V and 0 bases at J; junction bases unmatched: 5. The length of the CDR3 is 15 residues. Germline CDR1 MNHEY, CDR2 SVGAGI. The CDR3 loop reads CASSRGTGTNYGYTF. CDR3 sequence (DNA): TGTGCCAGCAGTAGGGGGACAGGTACTAACTATGGCTACACCTTC.

In DNA form, the CDR3 reads TGTGCCAGCAGCCAATGGCCACCTCCGACTGGAAACACCATATATTTT. Its translation is CASSQWPPPTGNTIYF. The chain uses TRBV3-1 (or the pseudogene TRBV3-2) and TRBJ1-3, with no clear D. V lost 2 bases and J 2 bases, leaving 13 bases between the germline ends. The germline gives CDR1 LGHDT, CDR2 YNNKEL (reference sequence). The CDR3 consists of 16 residues.

This rearrangement joins TRBV7-2 to TRBJ2-7; 10 nucleotides align to TRBD2. CDR3 length: 14 residues. Trimming at V came to 1 base and at J to 7 bases, leaving 4 bases not matched to a gene. Germline V gene sequence: CDR1 SGHTA, CDR2 FQGNSA. The CDR3: CASSLVVAGGEQYF. CDR3 in DNA: TGTGCCAGCAGCTTAGTTGTAGCGGGAGGTGAGCAGTACTTC.

This chain links TRBV3-1 (or the pseudogene TRBV3-2) with TRBJ1-1, with 11 positions matching TRBD1. This CDR3 spans 17 amino acids. V lost 0 bases to trimming and J lost 1 base; unmatched junction nucleotides: 4. Per the germline V gene, CDR1 is LGHDT and CDR2 is YNNKEL (reference sequence). CDR3 loop: CASSQEGTGGSNTEAFF. CDR3 sequence (DNA): TGTGCCAGCAGCCAAGAGGGGACAGGGGGGTCGAACACTGAAGCTTTCTTT.

The chain joins TRBV6-2 or TRBV6-3 to TRBJ1-6; D gene unclear. V was cut by 5 bases and J by 4 bases, with 6 bases left in between. The CDR3 spans 13 residues. CDR1 is MNHEY and CDR2 is SVGEGT in the germline V gene. The DNA for the CDR3 is TGTGCCAGCAGTACTAGATATAATTCACCCCTCCACTTT. It codes for CASSTRYNSPLHF.

This chain uses TRBV7-8 with TRBJ1-2; D not resolved. V was shortened by 1 base and J by 6 bases, with 9 bases between the two germline ends. The germline V gene has CDR1 SGHVS and CDR2 FQNEAQ. This CDR3 contains 13 residues. The CDR3 here is CASSLGLGNGYTF. The CDR3, as DNA: TGTGCCAGCAGCTTAGGGCTAGGCAATGGCTACACCTTC.

The chain combines TRBV4-3 with TRBJ1-2; 9 bases map to TRBD1. With V trimmed by 1 base and J by 7 bases, 10 bases remained unmatched. From germline, CDR1 is LGHNA and CDR2 YSLEER. The CDR3 is made up of 16 amino acids. CDR3 region: CASSQARDRVISGYTF. The DNA of the CDR3 is TGCGCCAGCAGCCAAGCCCGGGACAGGGTAATCTCTGGCTACACCTTC.

This clone showed up just a few times. The V call is TRBV6-2 or TRBV6-3, the J call TRBJ1-6; no reliable D call. V was trimmed by 2 bases and J by 11 bases, leaving 10 bases between them. CDR1 and CDR2 from the germline V gene are MNHEY and SVGEGT. The length of the CDR3 is 13 residues. In DNA, the CDR3 is TGTGCCAGCAGTTACCCCGAGCGCCCACCCCTCCACTTT. It yields the protein CASSYPERPPLHF.

The chain is built from TRBV29-1 and TRBJ1-4; D gene ambiguous. Trimming took off 7 bases at V and 0 bases at J, with 6 bases between the two ends. The germline gives CDR1 SQVTM, CDR2 ANQGSEA. The CDR3 loop spans 12 amino acids. The DNA of the CDR3 is TGCAGCGCGACGGCAACTAATGAAAAACTGTTTTTT. This codes for CSATATNEKLFF.

Concerning this clone: A much larger clone differs from this one at a single base, so this may be a read error. The chain recombines TRBV7-3 with TRBJ2-7; 10 positions agree with TRBD1. After removal of 5 bases from V and 3 bases from J, the junction contained 1 base not matched to a gene. CDR1 and CDR2 from the germline V gene are SGHTA and FQGTGA. This CDR3 is 13 amino acids long. DNA for the CDR3: TGTGCCAGCAGCCGGGACAGGGGCTACGAGCAGTACTTC. Translating gives CASSRDRGYEQYF.

The J gene is TRBJ1-1, the V gene TRBV7-2; 7 nucleotides agree with TRBD1. CDR3 length: 16 residues. The junction had 10 bases not matched to a gene; V was cut back by 5 bases and J by 1 base. Germline assignment: CDR1 SGHTA and CDR2 FQGNSA. This CDR3 reads CASSVTLDRSNTEAFF. Written as DNA, the CDR3 is TGTGCCAGCAGCGTAACCCTGGACAGGTCGAACACTGAAGCTTTCTTT.

This clone was seen a few times. This chain's CDR3 is CASSQPGDSLETQYF. As DNA, the CDR3 is TGTGCCAGCAGCCAACCAGGGGACAGCCTGGAGACCCAGTACTTC. The chain joins TRBV4-2 to TRBJ2-5, with 7 bases fitting TRBD1. Germline V lookup: CDR1 LGHNA, CDR2 YNFKEQ. The J segment lost 5 bases and the V segment lost 2 bases, leaving 8 bases of the junction unmatched. CDR3 length: 15 amino acids.

CDR3 DNA sequence: TGTGCCTCGGGGAAGGGCGTTCTCGATGGCTACACCTTC. This sequence encodes CASGKGVLDGYTF. The V gene is TRBV7-9, the J gene TRBJ1-2; no definite D call. The CDR3 runs to 13 residues. Germline V CDR1 and CDR2: SEHNR, FQNEAQ (reference sequence). V was pared by 11 bases and J by 6 bases, with 19 bases between. Full variable domain (missing parts from reference TRBV7-9 and TRBJ1-2): DTGVSQNPRHKITKRGQNVTFRCDPISEHNRLYWYRQTLGQGPEFLTYFQNEAQLEKSRLLSDRFSAERPKGSFSTLEIQRTEQGDSAMYLCASGKGVLDGYTFGSGTRLTVV.

This clone was recorded only once. V is TRBV25-1 and J is TRBJ1-6, with 8 bases aligning to TRBD1. V trimming: 6 bases; J trimming: 10 bases; junction bases outside the gene matches: 14. The germline gives CDR1 MGHDK, CDR2 SYGVNS. This CDR3 region has 16 residues. Written as DNA, the CDR3 is TGTGCCAGCAGCGCTCAGGGGGCGAGGAGCAGATCACCCCTCCACTTT. Translated, it gives CASSAQGARSRSPLHF. Full variable domain (outside the CDR3, taken from reference TRBV25-1 and TRBJ1-6): EADIYQTPRYLVIGTGKKITLECSQTMGHDKMYWYQQDPGMELHLIHYSYGVNSTEKGDLSSESTVSRIRTEHFPLTLESARPSHTSQYLCASSAQGARSRSPLHFGNGTRLTVT.

V is TRBV28 and J is TRBJ1-4; perhaps TRBD1 as D (5 bases). Trimming shortened V by 2 bases and J by 10 bases, and 20 bases separated the two germline ends. Per germline, CDR1 MDHEN and CDR2 SYDVKM. This CDR3 is 16 amino acids long. The CDR3 loop is CASSLAGRADDGKLFF. For the CDR3, the DNA is TGTGCCAGCAGTTTAGCAGGGAGGGCGGATGATGGAAAACTGTTTTTT.

The chain employs TRBV12-5 and TRBJ2-3; D possibly corresponds to TRBD1 (5 bases). The CDR3 sequence is 18 residues long. Germline V lookup: CDR1 LGHNT, CDR2 FRNRAP. The V gene lost 4 bases and the J gene lost 4 bases, with 24 bases spanning the gap. In DNA form, the CDR3 reads TGTGCTAGTGGTTCTGGTTCAGGGCAGGGTATTGCCGCAGATACGCAGTATTTT. Translated, it gives CASGSGSGQGIAADTQYF. The whole variable domain, filled in from reference TRBV12-5 and TRBJ2-3, reads DARVTQTPRHKVTEMGQEVTMRCQPILGHNTVFWYRQTMMQGLELLAYFRNRAPLDDSGMPKDRFSAEMPDATLATLKIQPSEPRDSAVYFCASGSGSGQGIAADTQYFGPGTRLTVL.

This chain connects TRBV7-2 to TRBJ2-3; D is perhaps TRBD1 (5 bases). The V and J ends lost 3 bases and 2 bases respectively, with 12 bases between them. The CDR3 spans 15 residues. The V gene's germline CDR1 is SGHTA and CDR2 FQGNSA. The CDR3 bases are TGTGCCAGCAGCTTTCGGCAGGGTCCCACAGATACGCAGTATTTT. The encoded protein is CASSFRQGPTDTQYF.

This chain joins TRBV10-3 and TRBJ2-2; the match to TRBD1 covers 8 bases. After removal of 6 bases from V and 4 bases from J, the junction contained 4 bases not matched to a gene. The CDR3 sequence is 14 residues long. Germline V gene lookup returns CDR1 ENHRY and CDR2 SYGVKD. CDR3 sequence (DNA): TGTGCCATCAGGGGCAGGGGGCTCACCGGGGAGCTGTTTTTT. Amino acids: CAIRGRGLTGELFF.

The V gene is TRBV6-5, the J gene TRBJ1-2, with a tentative D call TRBD1 (6 bases). V was shortened by 6 bases and J by 4 bases, with 15 bases between the two germline ends. This CDR3 has 14 residues. Per germline, CDR1 MNHEY and CDR2 SVGAGI. The CDR3 loop reads CASSKSTGTYGYTF. In nucleotides, the CDR3 is TGTGCCAGCAGCAAGTCCACAGGGACCTATGGCTACACCTTC.

This clone was detected once. The chain combines TRBV4-2 with TRBJ1-2; 7 nucleotides align to TRBD1. Germline V gene sequence: CDR1 LGHNA, CDR2 YNFKEQ. Trimming took 0 bases from V and 4 from J; bases not matched to a gene: 5. There are 15 residues in the CDR3. CDR3 sequence reads: CASSQEQGYGYGYTF. The CDR3, as DNA: TGTGCCAGCAGCCAAGAACAGGGGTACGGCTATGGCTACACCTTC.

The chain uses TRBV19 and TRBJ1-2; TRBD1 matches at 12 bases. The CDR3 is 17 amino acids. V lost 4 bases and J lost 7; bases outside the gene matches: 13. Germline assignment: CDR1 LNHDA and CDR2 SQIVND (reference sequence). CDR3 region: CASSNSILGTGGSGYTF. CDR3 DNA: TGTGCCAGTAGTAACAGTATACTCGGGACAGGGGGCTCTGGCTACACCTTC.

The gene calls are TRBV5-1 and TRBJ1-1; tentative D call: TRBD1 (6 bases). Trimming took off 0 bases at V and 1 base at J, with 10 bases between the two ends. This CDR3 spans 15 amino acids. Per germline, CDR1 SGHRS and CDR2 YFSETQ. CDR3 DNA sequence: TGCGCCAGCAGCTTGGGGCAGGGGTCGAACACTGAAGCTTTCTTT. Translating gives CASSLGQGSNTEAFF.

The chain links TRBV4-3 to TRBJ2-3; D gene unclear. Germline assignment: CDR1 LGHNA and CDR2 YSLEER. V lost 0 bases and J 7 bases, leaving 17 bases between the germline ends. The CDR3 spans 16 residues. DNA for the CDR3: TGCGCCAGCAGCCAAGATCAGATAGCCGTGGGTTATACGCAGTATTTT. It codes for CASSQDQIAVGYTQYF.